The 16 T cell receptor beta chains below come from one sample, sequenced in a study of OX40 agonist ivuxolimab in advanced cancers. Preparation of the library involved the immunoSEQ multiplex PCR assay. This is the immuneACCESS table as TCRdb keeps it, with only in-frame sequences that have V and J called. A part of the clones is gone; compared with another copy, unresolved V genes explain less than half, and the rest is unexplained. The sample has some 79,000 clones on record, more than 85% of them singletons. Of the sample, around 0.4% falls within the top ten clones. The sequences come from CD4+ or CD8+ T cells sorted from blood, collected in a trial of the OX40 agonist ivuxolimab. The receptors were sampled from an adult with an advanced solid tumor such as melanoma, head and neck, liver or kidney cancer.

The chain uses TRBV2 and TRBJ1-1; the match to TRBD1 covers 11 bases. With 0 bases clipped from V and 7 bases from J, the junction kept 10 bases outside the gene matches. Germline V CDR1 and CDR2: SNHLY, FYNNEI. The CDR3 is 17 residues long. CDR3 DNA: TGTGCCAGCAGTGAAGCAACGGGACAGGGGGTTGGGAGTGAAGCTTTCTTT. Protein: CASSEATGQGVGSEAFF.

This sequence joins TRBV7-2 and TRBJ2-3; 12 bases are a match to TRBD2. The CDR3 runs to 18 residues. Germline CDR1 reads SGHTA; CDR2 reads FQGNSA. Trimming cost V 2 bases and J 4 bases; bases outside gene matches: 10. CDR3 sequence reads: CASSLKPLLAGGADTQYF. Written as DNA, the CDR3 is TGTGCCAGCAGCTTAAAGCCCCTTCTAGCGGGAGGGGCAGATACGCAGTATTTT.

This chain connects TRBV27 to TRBJ2-7, with D tentatively TRBD1 (6 bases). The germline CDR1 and CDR2 sequences are MNHEY and SMNVEV (reference sequence). This CDR3 has 12 residues. Trimming shortened V by 5 bases and J by 6 bases, and 11 bases separated the two germline ends. CDR3 nucleotide sequence: TGTGCCAGCAGTAACAGGGTGGGCGAGCAGTACTTC. Protein: CASSNRVGEQYF.

This clone was picked up one time. The V gene is TRBV20-1, the J gene TRBJ1-2; D call uncertain. Germline CDR1 and CDR2: DFQATT and SNEGSKA (reference sequence). The length of the CDR3 is 11 residues. V lost 1 base, J lost 7 bases, and 7 bases lay in between. The CDR3: CSARGGFGYTF. The CDR3 DNA reads TGCAGTGCTAGAGGTGGATTTGGCTACACCTTC.

V and J are TRBV4-1 and TRBJ2-1; D is uncertain. Germline assignment: CDR1 MGHRA and CDR2 YSYEKL. This CDR3 spans 15 amino acids. V was trimmed by 0 bases and J by 5 bases, leaving 11 bases between them. Here the CDR3 DNA reads TGCGCCAGCAGCCAAGATCCCGGCCCTGACAATGAGCAGTTCTTC. Amino acid sequence: CASSQDPGPDNEQFF.

Of note for this clone: One end of the junction does not line up with germline, which may come from a read error. CDR3 coding DNA: TGTGCCGGCAGTTCCCAGCGGGAGACCTACAATGAGCAGTTCTTC. Protein: CAGSSQRETYNEQFF. This chain links TRBV6-5 with TRBJ2-1; 8 nucleotides line up with TRBD2. The germline V gene has CDR1 MNHEY and CDR2 SVGAGI. There are 15 residues in the CDR3.

The V call is TRBV5-1, the J call TRBJ1-1; a weak D match, TRBD1 (5 bases). CDR1 is SGHRS and CDR2 is YFSETQ in the germline V gene. The CDR3 covers 12 residues. V lost 0 bases and J 6 bases, leaving 6 bases between the germline ends. The CDR3 nucleotides are TGCGCCAGCAGCTTGGAAGGGGCTGAAGCTTTCTTT. This encodes CASSLEGAEAFF.

This clone appeared once. V is TRBV18 and J is TRBJ1-2; possibly TRBD1 for D (5 bases). There are 16 residues in the CDR3. Per germline, CDR1 KGHSH and CDR2 LQKENI. The V gene lost 2 bases and the J gene lost 3 bases, with 16 bases spanning the gap. CDR3 bases: TGTGCCAGCTCACCAGGGAAACAGGAGAAATACTATGGCTACACCTTC. Translation gives CASSPGKQEKYYGYTF.

This rearrangement joins TRBV5-1 to TRBJ2-6; D may be TRBD1 (6 bases). This CDR3 is 14 amino acids long. CDR1 is SGHRS and CDR2 is YFSETQ in the germline V gene. Between the trimmed V and J ends, which lost 4 bases and 3 bases, there was a span of 8 bases. The CDR3 is CASSAGVGANVLTF. CDR3 sequence (DNA): TGCGCCAGCAGCGCAGGGGTTGGGGCCAACGTCCTGACTTTC.

The chain joins TRBV9 to TRBJ2-3, with TRBD2 as a possible D gene (6 bases). The germline gives CDR1 SGDLS, CDR2 YYNGEE. The length of the CDR3 is 14 residues. V lost 4 bases and J 5 bases, leaving 14 bases between the germline ends. Written as DNA, the CDR3 is TGTGCCAGCAGCCTGGGCGGGATCAAAGATACGCAGTATTTT. It specifies CASSLGGIKDTQYF.

This chain uses TRBV25-1 with TRBJ1-1, with D perhaps TRBD1 (6 bases). Germline V gene lookup returns CDR1 MGHDK and CDR2 SYGVNS. The CDR3 contains 13 residues. Trimming cost V 7 bases and J 4 bases, with 13 bases left between them. The DNA for the CDR3 is TGTGCCAGCAAACAGGGAGGCGGCACTGAAGCTTTCTTT. This codes for CASKQGGGTEAFF.

In this sample, this clone turned up once. The chain recombines TRBV7-2 with TRBJ2-5; no reliable D call. This CDR3 region has 18 residues. Trimming cost V 1 base and J 2 bases, with 20 bases left between them. CDR1 and CDR2 (germline): SGHTA, FQGNSA. The CDR3 region is CASSLDPLRKVVQETQYF. CDR3 sequence (DNA): TGTGCCAGCAGCTTAGACCCCCTCCGGAAGGTGGTACAAGAGACCCAGTACTTC.

V and J are TRBV30 and TRBJ2-6, with TRBD1 as a possible D gene (6 bases). The CDR3 has 15 residues. Germline V lookup: CDR1 GTSNPN, CDR2 SVGIG (reference sequence). The V end was cut by 3 bases, the J end by 1 base, with 10 bases between. CDR3 residues: CAWRGTGSGANVLTF. CDR3 bases: TGTGCCTGGAGGGGAACAGGGTCTGGGGCCAACGTCCTGACTTTC. Based on the CDR3 plus reference TRBV30 and TRBJ2-6, the full variable domain is SQTIHQWPATLVQPVGSPLSLECTVEGTSNPNLYWYRQAAGRGLQLLFYSVGIGQISSEVPQNLSASRPQDRQFILSSKKLLLSDSGFYLCAWRGTGSGANVLTFGAGSRLTVL.

The chain is built from TRBV7-8 and TRBJ2-7; TRBD2 matches at 9 bases. The CDR3 runs to 17 residues. After removal of 1 base from V and 0 bases from J, the junction contained 7 bases not matched to a gene. Germline CDR1 and CDR2: SGHVS and FQNEAQ. In nucleotides, the CDR3 is TGTGCCAGCAGCTTAGTAACTAGCGGGCTCCTCTCCTACGAGCAGTACTTC. It is translated as CASSLVTSGLLSYEQYF.

The rearrangement links TRBV28 to TRBJ1-5; 7 positions match TRBD1. Germline values: CDR1 MDHEN, CDR2 SYDVKM. The trim removed 3 bases at V and 1 base at J, leaving 3 bases unmatched. The CDR3 runs to 15 residues. The CDR3 loop is CASSFRTGSNQPQHF. The DNA for the CDR3 is TGTGCCAGCAGTTTCCGGACAGGAAGCAATCAGCCCCAGCATTTT.

This sequence joins TRBV9 and TRBJ2-2; no clear D. Deletions cut 0 bases from V and 2 bases from J, with 11 bases between. CDR1 and CDR2 (germline): SGDLS, YYNGEE. There are 16 residues in the CDR3. The CDR3 loop is CASSVVPDGNTGELFF. CDR3 in DNA: TGTGCCAGCAGCGTAGTTCCAGACGGAAACACCGGGGAGCTGTTTTTT.